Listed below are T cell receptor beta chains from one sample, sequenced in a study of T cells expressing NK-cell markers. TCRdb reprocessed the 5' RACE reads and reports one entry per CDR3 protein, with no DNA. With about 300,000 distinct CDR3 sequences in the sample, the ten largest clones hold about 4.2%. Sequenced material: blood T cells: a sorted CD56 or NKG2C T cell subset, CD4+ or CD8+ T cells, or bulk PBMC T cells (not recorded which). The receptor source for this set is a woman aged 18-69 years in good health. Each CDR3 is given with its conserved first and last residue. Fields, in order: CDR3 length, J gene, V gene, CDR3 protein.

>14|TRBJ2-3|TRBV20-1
CSARDGPYADTQYF
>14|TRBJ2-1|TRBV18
CASTGSSSYNEQFF
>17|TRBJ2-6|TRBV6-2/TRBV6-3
CASSYTRTGDGANVLTF
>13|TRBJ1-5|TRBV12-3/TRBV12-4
CASSFRGLQPQHF
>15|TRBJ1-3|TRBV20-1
CSARGQGSSGNTIYF
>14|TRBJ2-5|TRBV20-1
CSGTVDRYQETQYF
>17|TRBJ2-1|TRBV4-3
CASSRGGGAWVGDEQFF
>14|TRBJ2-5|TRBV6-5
CASSYSTEGETQYF
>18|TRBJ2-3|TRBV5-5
CASSGGGVTLFGTDTQYF
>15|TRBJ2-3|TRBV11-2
CASSRREEGLDTQYF
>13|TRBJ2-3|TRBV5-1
CASSSQLGDTQYF
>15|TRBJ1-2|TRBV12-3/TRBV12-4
CASKEDTGGHYGYTF
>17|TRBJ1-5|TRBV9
CASSVGVGQGDHQPQHF
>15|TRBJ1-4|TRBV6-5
CASSNLPGMGEKLFF
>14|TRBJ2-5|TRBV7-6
CASSLGTSAETQYF
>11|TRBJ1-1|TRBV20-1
CSAKGDTEAFF
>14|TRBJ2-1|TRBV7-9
CASSFDRLAGEQFF
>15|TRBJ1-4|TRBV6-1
CARGSISGQDEKLFF
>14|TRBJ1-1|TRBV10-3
CAVLSDRTNTEAFF
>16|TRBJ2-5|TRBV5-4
CASSLERRLAAETQYF
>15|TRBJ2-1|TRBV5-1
CASNGQKSSYNEQFF
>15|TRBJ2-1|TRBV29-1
CSVVYGPGSYNEQFF
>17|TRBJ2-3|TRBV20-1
CSASAPFTSGPRNTQYF
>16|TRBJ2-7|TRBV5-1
CASSLADGGPPYEQYF
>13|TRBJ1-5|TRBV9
CATRRQHYQPQHF
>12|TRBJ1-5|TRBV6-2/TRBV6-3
CASSDTQGPQHF
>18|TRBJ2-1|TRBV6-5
CASSYLSSGQVLYNEQFF
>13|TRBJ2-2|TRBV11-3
CASSQTNTGELFF
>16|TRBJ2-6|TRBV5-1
CASSPQAFAGANVLTF
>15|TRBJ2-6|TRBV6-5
CASSYDSGGANVLTF
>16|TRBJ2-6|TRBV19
CASSMTGVGGANVLTF
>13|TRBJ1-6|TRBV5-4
CASNDRDNSPLHF
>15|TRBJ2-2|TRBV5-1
CASSSRQGRTGELFF
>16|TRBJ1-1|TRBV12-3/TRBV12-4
CASSFDGLTANTEAFF
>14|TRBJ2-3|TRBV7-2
CAIKQGTSTDTQYF
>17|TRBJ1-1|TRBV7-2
CASRYIREGTFPAEAFF
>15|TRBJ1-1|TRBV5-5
CASSSSVLGGTEAFF
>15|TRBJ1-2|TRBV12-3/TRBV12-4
CASSGPGGPDYGYTF
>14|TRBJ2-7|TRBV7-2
CASSLSTSYEEQYF
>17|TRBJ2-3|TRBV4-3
CASSQDLGTANTDTQYF
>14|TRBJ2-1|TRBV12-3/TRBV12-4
CASRGTGASNEQFF
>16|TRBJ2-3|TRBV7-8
CASSLLLAGGRDTQYF
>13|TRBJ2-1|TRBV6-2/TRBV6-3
CASSTLVYNEQFF
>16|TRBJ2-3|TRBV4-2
CASSQGLAGAGDTQYF
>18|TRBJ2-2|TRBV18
CASSPVGAGVPKTGELFF
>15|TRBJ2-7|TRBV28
CASSSPGQTLYEQYF